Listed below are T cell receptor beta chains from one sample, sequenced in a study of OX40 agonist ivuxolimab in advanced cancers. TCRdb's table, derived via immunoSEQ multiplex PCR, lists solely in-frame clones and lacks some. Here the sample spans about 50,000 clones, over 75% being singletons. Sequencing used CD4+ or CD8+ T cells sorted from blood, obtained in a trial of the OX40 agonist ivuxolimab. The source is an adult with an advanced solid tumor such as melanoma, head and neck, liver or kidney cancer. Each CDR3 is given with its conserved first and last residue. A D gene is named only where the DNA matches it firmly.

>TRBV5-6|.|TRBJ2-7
CASTRDNSYEQYF
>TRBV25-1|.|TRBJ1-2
CASSELAGYGYTF
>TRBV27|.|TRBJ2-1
CASSLSGITNEQFF
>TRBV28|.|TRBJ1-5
CASSAGYSNSNQPQHF
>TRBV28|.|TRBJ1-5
CASSFLFGRSSNQPQHF
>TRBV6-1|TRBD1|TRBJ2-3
CASSEEDRSTDTQYF
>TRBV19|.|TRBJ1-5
CASRLDGPNQPQHF
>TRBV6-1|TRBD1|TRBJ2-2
CASSEEAGGGGELFF
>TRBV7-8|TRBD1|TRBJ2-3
CASSSPDREPNTDTQYF
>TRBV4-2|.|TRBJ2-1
CASSPDGSDYNEQFF
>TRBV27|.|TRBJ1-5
CASSLYGRVTNQPQHF
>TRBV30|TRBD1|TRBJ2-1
CAWSVGQGARDEQFF
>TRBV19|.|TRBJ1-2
CASSPGGLYGYTF
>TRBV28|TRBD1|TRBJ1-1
CASSPIGQGSEAFF
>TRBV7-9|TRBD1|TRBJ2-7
CASSPSTGIGDEQYF
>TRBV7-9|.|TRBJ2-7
CASSSKRSYEQYF
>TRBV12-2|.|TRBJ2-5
CASRLVETQYF
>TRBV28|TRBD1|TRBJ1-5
CASSKDRGFQPQHF
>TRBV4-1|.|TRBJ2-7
CASSLLPRGDYEQYF
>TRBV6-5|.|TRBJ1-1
CASIGGTEAFF
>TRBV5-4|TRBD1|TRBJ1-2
CASSLQGAEGYTF
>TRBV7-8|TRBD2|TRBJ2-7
CASRGGPRGEYEQYF
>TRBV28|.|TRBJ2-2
CASLGYGVRATGELFF
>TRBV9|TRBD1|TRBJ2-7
CASSPGQEPYEQYF
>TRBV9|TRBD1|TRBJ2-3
CASSDGTGWSRTDTQYF
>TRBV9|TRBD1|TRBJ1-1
CASRHPSGTGDTEAFF
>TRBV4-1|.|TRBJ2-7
CASSQDPRQGYEQYF
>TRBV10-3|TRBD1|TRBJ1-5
CAISETGGNQPQHF
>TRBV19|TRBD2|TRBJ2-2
CASSPGLAGGRGRAGELFF
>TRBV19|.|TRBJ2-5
CASSGVTADEATQYF
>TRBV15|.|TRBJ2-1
CATSREVRTRRDNEQFF
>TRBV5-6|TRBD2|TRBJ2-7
CASSSTSSGASYEQYF
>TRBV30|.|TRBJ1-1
CAWSNGQPSEAFF
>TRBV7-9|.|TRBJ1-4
CASSGGAQATNEKLFF
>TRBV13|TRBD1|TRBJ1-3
CASRAGGLIGNTIYF
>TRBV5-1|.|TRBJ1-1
CASSLFQGMNTEAFF
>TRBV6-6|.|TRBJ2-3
CASSTSGSTDTQYF